This entry lists 17 T cell receptor beta chains sequenced from one sample in a study of Ad26.COV2.S vaccination and SARS-CoV-2 variants. Clones were read by immunoSEQ multiplex PCR, and TCRdb kept only the in-frame ones, dropping some. Altogether approximately 340,000 clones are present, around 90% being singletons, with the ten largest covering 3.9%. The material sequenced was peripheral blood, taken after recovery from COVID-19. Receptor source: a human donor who had recovered from COVID-19.

This chain links TRBV3-1 (or the pseudogene TRBV3-2) with TRBJ1-5; no clear D gene. The CDR3 has 14 amino acids. Germline V gene sequence: CDR1 LGHDT, CDR2 YNNKEL (reference sequence). With 0 bases removed from V and 2 bases from J, the gap between germline ends came to 5 bases. Here the CDR3 reads CASSQDSGNQPQHF. CDR3 bases: TGTGCCAGCAGCCAAGATTCAGGCAATCAGCCCCAGCATTTT.

The rearrangement uses TRBV12-3 or TRBV12-4 and TRBJ2-1; unclear D gene. V lost 5 bases and J 5 bases, leaving 4 bases between the germline ends. The CDR3 is made up of 11 amino acids. The DNA of the CDR3 is TGTGCCAGCAGTCCCCACAATGAGCAGTTCTTC. It codes for CASSPHNEQFF.

The V gene is TRBV7-2, the J gene TRBJ2-1; D is uncertain. This CDR3 spans 13 amino acids. V lost 2 bases and J lost 9, with 11 bases in between. Germline V gene data show CDR1 as SGHTA and CDR2 as FQGNSA. CDR3 in amino acids: CASSLTSWGEQFF. As DNA, the CDR3 is TGTGCCAGCAGCTTAACCTCGTGGGGTGAGCAGTTCTTC.

V usage is TRBV4-1 and J usage is TRBJ2-7; D remains unclear. Trimming cost V 1 base and J 3 bases, with 7 bases left between them. The CDR3 runs 13 residues. Germline V gene lookup returns CDR1 MGHRA and CDR2 YSYEKL. The CDR3 bases are TGCGCCAGCAGCCAAGTGGACGGCTACGAGCAGTACTTC. It codes for CASSQVDGYEQYF.

This chain uses TRBV5-4 with TRBJ2-3; 8 bases map to TRBD1. Losses at the gene ends were 0 bases for V and 1 base for J; bases not matched to a gene: 4. The germline V gene encodes CDR1 SGHNT and CDR2 YYREEE (reference sequence). The CDR3 totals 16 residues. The CDR3 DNA is TGTGCCAGCAGCTTGGCGACAGGGGTAGGCACAGATACGCAGTATTTT. This translates into CASSLATGVGTDTQYF.

The chain is built from TRBV5-1 and TRBJ1-1; no reliable D call. Germline CDR1 is SGHRS and CDR2 is YFSETQ. The CDR3 consists of 15 residues. V lost 0 bases to trimming and J lost 1 base, with 10 bases between them. CDR3 amino acids: CASSLEQLSNTEAFF. CDR3 in DNA: TGCGCCAGCAGCTTGGAACAGCTATCGAACACTGAAGCTTTCTTT.

The gene calls are TRBV27 and TRBJ2-1; D could derive from TRBD1 or TRBD2 (5 bases each). Germline CDR1 reads MNHEY; CDR2 reads SMNVEV (reference sequence). V lost 3 bases and J 2 bases, leaving 8 bases between the germline ends. CDR3 length: 14 residues. The CDR3 sequence is CASSLRDAYNEQFF. The CDR3, as DNA: TGTGCCAGCAGTTTGAGGGACGCCTACAATGAGCAGTTCTTC.

The V call is TRBV7-2, the J call TRBJ1-2; D is uncertain. Deletions cut 4 bases from V and 1 base from J, with 19 bases between. The CDR3 is 17 amino acids. CDR1 is SGHTA and CDR2 is FQGNSA in the germline V gene. The CDR3, as DNA: TGTGCCAGCAGCTCATCGGGCCCCGTGCATTATAACTATGGCTACACCTTC. Its protein is CASSSSGPVHYNYGYTF. Full variable domain (missing parts from reference TRBV7-2 and TRBJ1-2): GAGVSQSPSNKVTEKGKDVELRCDPISGHTALYWYRQSLGQGLEFLIYFQGNSAPDKSGLPSDRFSAERTGGSVSTLTIQRTQQEDSAVYLCASSSSGPVHYNYGYTFGSGTRLTVV.

This clone was found a few times. This chain uses TRBV5-1 with TRBJ1-1; D remains unclear. CDR1 and CDR2 from the germline V gene are SGHRS and YFSETQ. Trimming shortened V by 4 bases and J by 0 bases, and 19 bases separated the two germline ends. The CDR3 length is 17 residues. In nucleotides, the CDR3 is TGCGCCAGCAGCCGGGTCGGAGAGGGTGCGGTGAACACTGAAGCTTTCTTT. Protein: CASSRVGEGAVNTEAFF.

This chain joins TRBV19 and TRBJ1-3; perhaps TRBD1 as D (5 bases). Germline assignment: CDR1 LNHDA and CDR2 SQIVND (reference sequence). V shed 7 bases and J shed 4 bases, with 20 bases lying between them. The CDR3 consists of 16 residues. For the CDR3, the DNA is TGTGCCAGTACCTCCACGGGGGGGTCGAGGGGAAACACCATATATTTT. Translation: CASTSTGGSRGNTIYF.

The genes are TRBV2 and TRBJ1-1; maybe TRBD1 (6 bases). This CDR3 has 17 residues. V was clipped by 6 bases and J by 0 bases, with 20 bases between them. Looked up from germline, CDR1 is SNHLY and CDR2 is FYNNEI. CDR3: CASRRGRTANMNTEAFF. CDR3 coding DNA: TGTGCCAGCAGACGGGGAAGGACAGCTAACATGAACACTGAAGCTTTCTTT.

This clone has just one count. The CDR3 nucleotides read TGCGCCAGCAGTGCAGGCAGAGGCTACGAGCAGTACTTC. Translation gives CASSAGRGYEQYF. The chain couples TRBV10-1 to TRBJ2-7; no definite D call. The CDR3 length is 13 residues. CDR1 WNHNN and CDR2 SYGVQD come from the germline V gene (reference sequence). V was shortened by 4 bases and J by 3 bases, with 10 bases between the two germline ends.

V is TRBV19 and J is TRBJ2-1; the D is unclear. Deletions cut 4 bases from V and 4 bases from J, with 14 bases between. The CDR3 length is 15 residues. Looked up from germline, CDR1 is LNHDA and CDR2 is SQIVND (reference sequence). The CDR3 is CASSTVGPGYNEQFF. Written as DNA, the CDR3 is TGTGCCAGTAGTACCGTCGGCCCTGGTTACAATGAGCAGTTCTTC.

The chain recombines TRBV18 with TRBJ2-1; D perhaps matches TRBD2 (5 bases). This CDR3 comprises 15 residues. V lost 3 bases to trimming and J lost 7 bases, with 16 bases between them. Germline V gives CDR1 KGHSH, CDR2 LQKENI. The CDR3 sequence is CASSPPGEQRNEQFF. The DNA for the CDR3 is TGTGCCAGCTCACCCCCCGGGGAGCAACGGAATGAGCAGTTCTTC.

The genes are TRBV7-8 and TRBJ1-5; weak D call: TRBD1 (6 bases). Germline CDR1 and CDR2: SGHVS and FQNEAQ. This CDR3 comprises 16 residues. The V end lost 1 base, the J end lost 2 bases, and 12 bases lay between the germline ends. CDR3 sequence (DNA): TGTGCCAGCAGCTTAGTAACACAGGGTCGCAATCAGCCCCAGCATTTT. Its translation is CASSLVTQGRNQPQHF.

The CDR3, as DNA: TGTGCCAGCAGCCCCCGGACAGGGTGGTACACTGAAGCTTTCTTT. Protein sequence: CASSPRTGWYTEAFF. This sequence joins TRBV7-8 and TRBJ1-1; TRBD1 matches 8 bases. Germline V gives CDR1 SGHVS, CDR2 FQNEAQ. Trimming at V came to 5 bases and at J to 3 bases, leaving 8 bases not matched to a gene. The length of the CDR3 is 15 residues.

This sequence joins TRBV4-1 and TRBJ1-3; no definite D call. With 1 base removed from V and 0 bases from J, the gap between germline ends came to 16 bases. Germline loops: CDR1 MGHRA, CDR2 YSYEKL. The CDR3 has 18 residues. CDR3 bases: TGCGCCAGCAGCCAAGTATATCCTCCAGAAATCTCTGGAAACACCATATATTTT. As protein: CASSQVYPPEISGNTIYF.